This TCR beta chain was recorded in a study of T cell repertoires in aging, cancer and after chemotherapy. This CDR3 has 18 residues. Germline V gene sequence: CDR1 SGHRS, CDR2 YFSETQ. Trimming removed 3 bases from V and 4 bases from J; junction bases left unmatched: 13. Peripheral blood genomic DNA, not sorted cells or RNA, was the template. Judged by abundance, this clonotype is medium-sized. TRB rearrangements spanning V, D and J were amplified using mixed TRB-A/B primers. TCRdb fed the multiplex PCR reads into MiXCR, producing one record per CDR3 protein. The profile shows over a thousand distinct CDR3 sequences, 25% to 35% of them singletons.

The chain recombines TRBV5-1 with TRBJ2-3; 11 bases are shared with TRBD2. Sequenced input: blood. This sequence originates from a human donor with a solid tumor. The chain's CDR3 is CASSSELAGVFPPDTQYF. The CDR3 region has the DNA TGCGCCAGCAGCTCGGAACTAGCGGGGGTCTTCCCCCCAGATACGCAGTATTTT.